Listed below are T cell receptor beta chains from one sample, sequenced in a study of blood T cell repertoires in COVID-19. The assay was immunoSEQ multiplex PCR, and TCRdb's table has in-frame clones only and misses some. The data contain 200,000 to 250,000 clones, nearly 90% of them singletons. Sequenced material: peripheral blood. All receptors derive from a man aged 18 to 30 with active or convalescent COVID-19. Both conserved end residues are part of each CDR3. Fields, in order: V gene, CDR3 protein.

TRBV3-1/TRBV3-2 CASSLRGYTEAFF
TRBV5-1 CASSSYPSGGNSEQFF
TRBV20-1 CSASLGWTDRRLAGIGETQYF
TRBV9 CASSVDGGTGTQYF
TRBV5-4 CAAQAGADSYNEQFF
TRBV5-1 CASSLRPGQGARAFF
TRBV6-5 CASSSTFSNQPQHF
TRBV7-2 CASSQGPTLDRGLGYTF
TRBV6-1 CASSESVGYSNQPQHF
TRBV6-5 CASSSTYRAYEQYF
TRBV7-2 CASSSDSWEPQHF
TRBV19 CASNHRAERAEAFF
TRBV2 CASRGPAVSSYNSPLHF
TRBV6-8 CALRGYWVLDPDNGFF
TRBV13 CASSSGTGVTEAFF
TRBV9 CASSAGTGGLYGYTF
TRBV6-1 CASSESARGTGGSYEQYF
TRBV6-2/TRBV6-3 CASSYRGWEDTQYF
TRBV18 CASRLDRANYGYTF
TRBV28 CASSLGDRAVHEQYF
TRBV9 CASSVGGRAWNEQFF
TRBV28 CASSPPGGQGVNEQFF
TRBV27 CASSLKGLSYEQYF
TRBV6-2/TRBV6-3 CASSYVAAGGHVYTEAFF
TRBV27 CASRLAGAPNEQFF
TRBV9 CASSVGWTREQEKLFF
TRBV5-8 CASSSPGQGNPGGYTF
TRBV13 CASSLAKNIQYF
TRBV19 CASSGGRDWMNTEAFF
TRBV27 CASSRTLNTYEQYF
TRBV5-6 CASSWGGSTDTQYF
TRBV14 CASSQDIRLAGGPYEQYF
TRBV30 CAWSGEEAFF
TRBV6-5 CASRSLRTGTYEQYF
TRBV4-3 CASSLQDRGAYNEQFF
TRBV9 CASSVGLDTDTQYF
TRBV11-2 CASSRWGRGLSDLSPLHF
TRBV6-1 CASSEALIVLNSPLHF
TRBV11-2 CASSPPQPGAFF
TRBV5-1 CASSSTGNAQAFF
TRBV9 CASSVTGTGTTEAFF
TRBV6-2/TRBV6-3 CASSYPGTSGRETQYF
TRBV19 CASSTLGGWETQYF
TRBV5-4 CASSLGLAGGPETQYF
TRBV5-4 CASSPGQTTSGNTIYF
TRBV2 CASRAPGLAGETQYF
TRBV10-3 CAISERGPDQGEKLFF
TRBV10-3 CAISPGQGDGQPQHF
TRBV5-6 CASSLRGFFRGYTF
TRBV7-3 CASSPDRDRDIQYF
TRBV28 CASSLPLWTSGRINEQFF
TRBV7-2 CASSLNKGAGETQYF